This T cell receptor beta chain was sequenced during a study of blood T cell repertoires in COVID-19. Study at large: The United States, Italy and Spain were the sources of the acute and convalescent COVID-19 samples. Sample material is recorded as cDNA or gDNA derived from T cells, B-cell-depleted T cells, or PBMCs.

In the study's own analysis: By means of reference gene primer amplification, nucleated cell counts were estimated. Assay: immunoSEQ multiplex PCR; the TCRdb copy retains only in-frame clones and omits some. V, J and clone size derive from that table, while D and trimming were established from the DNA sequence. The table records roughly 200,000 clones, approximately 80% of them present only once. Trimming removed 8 bases from V and 7 bases from J, with 15 bases in between. The CDR3 is made up of 13 amino acids. Germline CDR1 MNHEY, CDR2 SMNVEV (reference sequence). Specimen: peripheral blood. The chain couples TRBV27 to TRBJ1-5; TRBD1 is a possible D gene (6 bases). The sequence came from a human donor in a cohort sampled during active COVID-19. The chain's CDR3 is CASGRGRGQPQHF. The CDR3 coding sequence is TGTGCCAGCGGGCGGGGGCGAGGACAGCCCCAGCATTTT.